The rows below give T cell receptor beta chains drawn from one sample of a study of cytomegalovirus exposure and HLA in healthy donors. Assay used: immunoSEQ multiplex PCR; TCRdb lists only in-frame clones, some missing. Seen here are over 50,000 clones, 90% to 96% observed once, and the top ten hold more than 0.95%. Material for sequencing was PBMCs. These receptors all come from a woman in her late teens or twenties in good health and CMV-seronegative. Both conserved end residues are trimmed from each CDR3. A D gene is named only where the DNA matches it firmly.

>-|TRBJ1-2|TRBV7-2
ASSPGGIGYGYT
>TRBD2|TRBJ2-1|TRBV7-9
ASSQPLAGAYNEQF
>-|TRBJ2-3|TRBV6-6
ASSYSLAQY
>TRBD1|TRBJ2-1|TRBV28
ASSLRGQDEQF
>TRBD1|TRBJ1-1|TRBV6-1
ASSPQKGAGTEAF
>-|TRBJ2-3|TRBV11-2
ASSFTGIWQY
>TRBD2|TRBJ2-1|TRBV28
ASSPLAASYNEQF
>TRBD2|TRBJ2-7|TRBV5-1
ASSLLSAGGYEQY
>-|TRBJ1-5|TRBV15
ATSDRVNQPQH
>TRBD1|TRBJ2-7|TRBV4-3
ASSQDSLDRAYEQY
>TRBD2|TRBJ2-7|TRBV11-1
ASSLRGTSGWEQY
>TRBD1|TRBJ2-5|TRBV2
ASRDRGETQY
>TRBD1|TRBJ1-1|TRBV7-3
ASSPAAGGGFGEAF
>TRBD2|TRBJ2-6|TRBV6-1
ASNPGGVANVLT
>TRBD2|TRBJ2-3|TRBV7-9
ASGTSGKSTDTQY
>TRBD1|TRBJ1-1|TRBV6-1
ASRSVGQGPTEAF
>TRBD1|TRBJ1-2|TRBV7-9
ASSLAPGQGDGYT
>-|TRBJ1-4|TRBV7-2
ASSPSFFGYGEKLF
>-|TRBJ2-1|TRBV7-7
ASSPGQGNEQF